This T cell receptor (beta chain) was identified in a study of preoperative IRX-2 immunotherapy in early breast cancer. Treatment meaning: preoperative locoregional IRX-2 cytokine immunotherapy. Preoperative locoregional IRX-2 cytokine immunotherapy was tested in the phase Ib source study. Repertoires were generated with immunoSEQ multiplex PCR, while TCRdb's copy carries only in-frame clones and drops some. Of about 38,000 clones detected, roughly four fifths appear once; the ten largest clones hold about 1.5%. V was cut by 8 bases and J by 3 bases, with 17 bases left in between. This CDR3 has 15 residues. Germline-derived CDR1 and CDR2 are MNHGY and SAAAGT.

The chain carries TRBV6-8 and TRBJ2-1; TRBD2 might be the D (7 bases). Source: lymph node tissue, taken after IRX-2 immunotherapy. The source is a human donor with breast cancer. The CDR3 region has the DNA TGTGCCAGCGGTCGGGGGGCTGGACTCTACAATGAGCAGTTCTTC. This codes for CASGRGAGLYNEQFF.